This section outlines one T cell receptor beta chain sequence together with its context. Its antigen is still unknown. No base quality information exists; no much larger clone differs at one position. The sample is drawn from a study of shared clonotypes between healthy human individuals (dated by TCRdb to 2018 to 2021). With respect to the entire study: A couple of women and a few men aged 18 to 49 years were included in the cohort. For each donor, three plates each were used for CD4 naive and CD4 memory, two plates were used for CD8 naive, and one plate was used for CD8 memory. Leukapheresis yielded between about 0.9 and 9.5 billion PBMCs per donor. The study deeply sequenced blood TCR repertoires of five healthy adults to estimate repertoire size and the extent of clonotype sharing between individuals. Libraries were prepared and TCR repertoires were sequenced by different laboratories using diverse techniques, in order to increase sequencing depth and limit assay-specific biases. Results and caveats for the whole study, not just this receptor: Larger estimated clonotype richness was generally found for naive subsets than for memory subsets. Sharing across a handful of donors was observed for around 5% of naive CD4, 3% to 3.5% of naive CD8, 2% to 2.5% of memory CD4, and around 0.4% of memory CD8 clonotypes. Sampling was restricted to blood, and TCR repertoires in tissue are likely to differ from TCR repertoires in blood. Because the study included a small number of donors, the genetic and exposure-history diversity represented was limited. Based on pairwise subsampling, the degree of clonotype sharing among donors was expected to be affected by sequencing depth. Clonotypes shared by all four sorted-subset donors showed higher generation probabilities than non-shared clonotypes. Even with the large sequencing depth, rarefaction of the sorted-subset datasets indicated that sequencing was incomplete.

Using the deep immunoSEQ assay, TCR CDR3 regions were amplified from genomic DNA by multiplex PCR. For each cell subset, the extracted genomic DNA was distributed evenly across all wells of several immunoSEQ 96-well plates, and each plate served as one replicate. Each replicate PCR for sorted subsets received around 0.2 ug genomic DNA, equal to about 30,000 T cell genomes. The purified libraries were quantified using a Qubit 3.0 fluorometer, sized with a Bioanalyzer 2100, and then quantified again using the KAPA Library Quantification kit. Every immunoSEQ 96-well plate was sequenced on a separate single-read 150-cycle Illumina NextSeq 550 flow cell. On the study's bioinformatics: Because the immunoSEQ output included only junctional sequences and no quality scores, the filtering could not be the same as the filtering used for full-length reads. Sequences were annotated with PyIR, a Python wrapper for IgBLAST v1.9, using IMGT germline references to assign V/J genes and CDR3. Any read was removed if the V/J assignment was weak (E-value above 1e-6), the CDR3 was missing, or the read contained stop codons, out-of-frame junctions, or ambiguous translated residues. A V3J clonotype was defined by an identical inferred V gene, J gene, and CDR3 amino acid sequence. The percentage overlap between two repertoires was calculated by dividing the number of shared unique clonotypes by the size of the smaller repertoire. Three approaches were used to assess repertoire richness: RTK rarefaction, the Chao1 estimator, and Recon v2.1 estimates of unobserved clonotypes. OLGA was used to compute generation probabilities for all TCRbeta clonotypes that the gDNA method yielded from four donors. Sourced from immuneACCESS, this table was stored by TCRdb with only in-frame sequences that have V and J called. A share of the clones is absent; for the studies checked, an unresolved V gene accounts for under half, and the remainder has no known explanation. V, J and clone size reflect that table, while D and trimming were determined from the DNA. The sample includes around 2.3 million clones, with under 97% observed a single time. Around 0.13% of the sample goes to the ten largest clones.

Donors were healthy HIV-negative adults with no recently reported acute infections or vaccinations. Only Caucasian adults living in Nashville, Tennessee, USA were represented among the donors. CD4+ T cells were enriched through magnetic negative selection, after which naive cells were positively selected on CD45RA and the remaining negative fraction served as the memory subset. Blood was collected by leukapheresis, and PBMCs were isolated by Ficoll-Histopaque density gradient centrifugation and then cryopreserved in liquid nitrogen vapor phase. Analytical flow cytometry was used to check the purity and quantity of each magnetically sorted T cell population. Genomic DNA was isolated from each sorted fraction and quantified by UV absorbance on a Nanodrop 2000c. Trimming at the junction amounts to 7 bases on V and 5 bases on J, and the germline ends lie 17 bases apart. The CDR3 runs 13 amino acids, cysteine and phenylalanine included. The entry retains the CDR3 DNA only, 39 bases that are in frame from base 1. Taken from the germline V gene, the CDR1 and CDR2 loops are SQVTM and ANQGSEA.

The receptor was isolated from a man younger than 35 in good health. Sample: naive CD4+ T cells sorted from blood. Interpreted using the paper, the cell subset or site label stands for: CD45RA+ positively selected. The chain was built from TRBV29-1 and TRBJ2-5; the D call is possibly TRBD1 or TRBD2, each sharing 6 bases. In nucleotide form, the sequence is TGCAGCGGACCCGGGGGCGGTGGGGAGACCCAGTACTTC. Its protein is CSGPGGGGETQYF.